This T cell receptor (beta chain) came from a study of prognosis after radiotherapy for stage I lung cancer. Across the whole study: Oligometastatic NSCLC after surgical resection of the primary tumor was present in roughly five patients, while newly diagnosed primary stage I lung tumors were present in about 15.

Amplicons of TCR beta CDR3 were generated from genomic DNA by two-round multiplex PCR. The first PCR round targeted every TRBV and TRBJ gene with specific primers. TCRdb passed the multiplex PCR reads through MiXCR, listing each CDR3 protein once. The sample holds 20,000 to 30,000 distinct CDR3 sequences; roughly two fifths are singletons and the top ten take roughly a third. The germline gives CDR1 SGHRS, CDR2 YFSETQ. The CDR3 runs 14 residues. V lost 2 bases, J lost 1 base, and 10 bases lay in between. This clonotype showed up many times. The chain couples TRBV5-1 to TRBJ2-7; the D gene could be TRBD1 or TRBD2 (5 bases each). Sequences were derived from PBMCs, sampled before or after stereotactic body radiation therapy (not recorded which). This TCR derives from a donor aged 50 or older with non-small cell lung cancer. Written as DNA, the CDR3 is TGCGCCAGCAGCTTCTTAGGGACGTCCTACGAGCAGTACTTC. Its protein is CASSFLGTSYEQYF.